These 26 T cell receptor beta chains came from one sample sequenced in a study of T cell repertoires in cytomegalovirus infection. Via MiXCR, TCRdb re-called the reads, giving one row per CDR3 protein. The sample shows hundreds of thousands of distinct CDR3 sequences, 20% to 25% of them seen only once. Sequenced input: CD8+ T cells from PBMCs. These receptors came from a human donor in good health (CMV status not recorded). Some clones in this sample may be carry-over from other donors' samples.

This clonotype has more than one count but fewer than ten. CDR3 in DNA: TGTGCCAGCAGCTTTAGCGTAAGCTCCTACAATGAGCAGTTCTTC. Translating it yields CASSFSVSSYNEQFF. This rearrangement joins TRBV11-2 to TRBJ2-1, with D possibly matching TRBD2 (5 bases). This CDR3 is 15 amino acids long. Germline V CDR1 and CDR2: SGHAT, FQNNGV. V lost 3 bases, J lost 0 bases, and 9 bases lay in between.

This clonotype was picked up many times. The rearrangement joins TRBV7-3 to TRBJ1-3; 9 nucleotides align to TRBD1. The V and J ends lost 5 bases and 4 bases, in that order; junction bases with no gene match: 9. This CDR3 region has 16 residues. The germline gives CDR1 SGHTA, CDR2 FQGTGA. CDR3 residues: CASSPGQGSAGNTIYF. CDR3 bases: TGTGCCAGCAGCCCGGGACAGGGTTCAGCCGGAAACACCATATATTTT.

This clonotype was found a few times. The J gene is TRBJ2-1, the V gene TRBV19, with 9 bases that match TRBD1. Germline V CDR1 and CDR2: LNHDA, SQIVND (reference sequence). This CDR3 has 11 residues. J gave up 16 bases and V 5 bases, and 6 bases lay outside the gene matches. DNA of the CDR3: TGTGCCAGTAGTGTAGGGACAGGGTGCTTCTTC. Its translation: CASSVGTGCFF.

The table lists this clonotype with a few counts. J is TRBJ2-7 and V is TRBV7-2; either TRBD1 or TRBD2 may supply D (5 bases each). V lost 4 bases and J lost 7, with 20 bases in between. Germline CDR1 reads SGHTA; CDR2 reads FQGNSA. CDR3 length equals 15 residues. CDR3: CASSSARDAHGEQYF. CDR3 coding DNA: TGTGCCAGCAGCTCCGCCCGGGACGCCCACGGGGAGCAGTACTTC.

CDR3 residues: CASRPSDSYEQYF. The CDR3 DNA sequence: TGCGCCAGCAGACCATCTGATTCGTACGAGCAGTACTTC. The chain has TRBV5-1 and TRBJ2-7, with D unresolved. The V gene lost 5 bases and the J gene lost 4 bases, with 13 bases spanning the gap. Germline V lookup: CDR1 SGHRS, CDR2 YFSETQ. The CDR3 is 13 residues long.

This clonotype was detected a few times. J is TRBJ2-7 and V is TRBV6-6; 10 bases agree with TRBD1. The CDR3 is 14 residues long. Per the germline V gene, CDR1 is MNHNY and CDR2 is SVGAGI (reference sequence). V lost 7 bases and J lost 2; bases outside the gene matches: 5. CDR3 in amino acids: CASIRDRGAYEQYV. The CDR3 DNA reads as TGTGCCAGCATCCGGGACAGGGGTGCCTACGAGCAGTACGTC.

This chain joins TRBV6-1 and TRBJ2-3; TRBD2 is a possible D gene (5 bases). This CDR3 has 12 residues. The V and J ends lost 7 bases and 7 bases respectively, with 12 bases between them. Germline V gene data show CDR1 as MNHNS and CDR2 as SASEGT. Here the CDR3 DNA reads TGTGCCAGCACTTCGGGGTTTAATACGCAGTATTTT. The encoded protein is CASTSGFNTQYF.

The rearrangement uses TRBV28 and TRBJ2-7; the match to TRBD2 covers 8 bases. CDR1 and CDR2 from the germline V gene are MDHEN and SYDVKM. The CDR3 is 15 residues long. V shed 6 bases, J shed 5 bases, and the junction held 12 bases outside the gene matches. DNA of the CDR3: TGTGCCAGCAGACCTGGGACTAGTAAGAAAAACGAGCAGTACGTC. It codes for CASRPGTSKKNEQYV.

CDR3 nucleotides: TGTGCCAGCAGCTTATCGACGAGACTTGAAGAGACCCAGTACTTC. Protein: CASSLSTRLEETQYF. The chain combines TRBV7-6 with TRBJ2-5; unclear D gene. In germline, CDR1 is SGHVS, CDR2 FNYEAQ. The CDR3 loop spans 15 amino acids. With 2 bases removed from V and 3 bases from J, the gap between germline ends came to 13 bases.

For this clonotype: Mismatch with germline at one junction end may stem from a read error. The chain uses TRBV10-2 and TRBJ1-1, with 7 bases lining up with TRBD1. From germline, CDR1 is WSHSY and CDR2 SAAADI. The CDR3 is made up of 14 amino acids. CDR3 residues: CASSPGQTHTETFF. The CDR3 nucleotides read TGCGCCAGCTCACCGGGACAGACCCACACTGAAACTTTCTTT.

V gene TRBV14 combines with J gene TRBJ1-2; tentative D call: TRBD1 (6 bases). The CDR3 contains 16 residues. Germline V gene lookup returns CDR1 SGHDN and CDR2 FVKESK. Trimming stripped 0 bases from V and 3 bases from J, with 14 bases between. The CDR3: CASSQDMGGMDYGYTF. Here the CDR3 DNA reads TGTGCCAGCAGCCAAGATATGGGGGGCATGGACTATGGCTACACCTTC.

This clonotype was found many times. The V call is TRBV7-8, the J call TRBJ2-7; 7 bases map to TRBD2. Germline assignment: CDR1 SGHVS and CDR2 FQNEAQ. J lost 5 bases, V lost 1 base, and 14 bases had no gene match. The CDR3 spans 17 residues. The CDR3 bases are TGTGCCAGCAGCTTAGAGGGAGGGGAATTGGGTATACACGAGCAGTACGTC. Its translation is CASSLEGGELGIHEQYV.

A few counts support this clonotype. CDR3 sequence: CASSQRWAEAFF. CDR3 bases: TGTGCCAGCAGTCAAAGGTGGGCTGAAGCTTTCTTT. The J gene is TRBJ1-1, the V gene TRBV7-9; D unclear. The length of the CDR3 is 12 residues. CDR1 and CDR2 (germline): SEHNR, FQNEAQ (reference sequence). Trimming stripped 6 bases from V and 6 bases from J, with 11 bases between.

This clonotype has just one count. At one boundary the junction diverges from the germline segment, which might be a read error. The chain couples TRBV18 to TRBJ1-1; TRBD1 matches 8 bases. The CDR3 contains 17 residues. The V gene's germline CDR1 is KGHSH and CDR2 LQKENI. As DNA, the CDR3 is TGTGTCAGCTCACCACAGGACAGGGCGGTATGGGGCACTGAAGCTTTCTTT. Its protein is CVSSPQDRAVWGTEAFF.

V usage is TRBV15 and J usage is TRBJ1-4; tentatively, D is TRBD1 (5 bases). This CDR3 is built from 13 residues. V lost 4 bases to trimming and J lost 10 bases, with 13 bases between them. Germline-derived CDR1 and CDR2 are LNHNV and YYDKDF (reference sequence). The CDR3 nucleotides read TGTGCCACCAGCATTGGGGGAGCGGCAAAACTGTTTTTT. It codes for CATSIGGAAKLFF.

A note on this clonotype: Since a much larger clone is just one base distant, this may be a read error. This chain joins TRBV7-2 and TRBJ2-3; 7 bases agree with TRBD2. Unmatched junction bases numbered 8, after V lost 7 bases and J lost 7 bases. Germline lookup yields CDR1 SGHTA and CDR2 FQGNSA. CDR3 length: 13 residues. The CDR3 protein is CASIGLVGNTQYF. The CDR3 nucleotides are TGTGCCAGCATCGGACTAGTGGGTAATACGCAGTATTTT.

The sample holds a few counts of this clonotype. The J gene is TRBJ2-7, the V gene TRBV29-1; D is unresolved. The V and J ends lost 3 bases and 6 bases respectively, with 9 bases between them. CDR3 length: 11 residues. Germline V gene data show CDR1 as SQVTM and CDR2 as ANQGSEA. CDR3 bases: TGCAGCGTTGAGGTAGGGCGCGAGCAGTACTTC. It specifies CSVEVGREQYF.

This clonotype turned up a few times. V and J are TRBV28 and TRBJ2-2, with a tentative D call TRBD2 (6 bases). The germline V gene encodes CDR1 MDHEN and CDR2 SYDVKM. This CDR3 region has 12 residues. Deletions cut 3 bases from V and 11 bases from J, with 10 bases between. The CDR3 bases are TGTGCCAGCAGTTTGACGGGGGATGAGCTGTTTTTT. This translates into CASSLTGDELFF. Full variable domain (remainder filled in from reference TRBV28 and TRBJ2-2): DVKVTQSSRYLVKRTGEKVFLECVQDMDHENMFWYRQDPGLGLRLIYFSYDVKMKEKGDIPEGYSVSREKKERFSLILESASTNQTSMYLCASSLTGDELFFGEGSRLTVL.

This chain links TRBV20-1 with TRBJ2-2, with D possibly TRBD2 on 7 matching bases. The CDR3 loop spans 18 amino acids. V was cut by 0 bases and J by 2 bases, with 19 bases left in between. Germline V gene data show CDR1 as DFQATT and CDR2 as SNEGSKA (reference sequence). The CDR3 coding sequence is TGCAGTGCTAGAGATCACTGGGGGGGGGCCTCCAACACCGGGGAGCTGTTTTTT. Translated: CSARDHWGGASNTGELFF.

This clonotype has a handful of counts. V is TRBV2 and J is TRBJ2-3; TRBD2 agrees at 15 bases. Germline CDR1 is SNHLY and CDR2 is FYNNEI. The CDR3 runs 17 residues. The J segment lost 4 bases and the V segment lost 4 bases, leaving 6 bases of the junction unmatched. The CDR3 region has the DNA TGTGCCAGCAGTGGTCCGGGACTAGCGGGGGGCGCAGATACGCAGTATTTT. Translating it yields CASSGPGLAGGADTQYF.

This clonotype was found many times. J is TRBJ1-5 and V is TRBV12-3 or TRBV12-4; 10 nucleotides line up with TRBD1. The trim removed 6 bases at V and 6 bases at J, leaving 8 bases unmatched. This CDR3 comprises 15 residues. The CDR3 DNA reads TGTGCCAGCAGAGAACCGGGACAGGGGTTTCAGCCCCAGCATTTT. It yields the protein CASREPGQGFQPQHF.

This clonotype was observed many times. This rearrangement joins TRBV7-8 to TRBJ1-5, with TRBD1 matching over 8 bases. The CDR3 runs 16 residues. Unmatched junction bases numbered 8, after V lost 5 bases and J lost 2 bases. Germline assignment: CDR1 SGHVS and CDR2 FQNEAQ. In DNA, the CDR3 is TGTGCCAGCAGCCCAGGGGGCGGGGGGGGCAATCAGCCCCAGCATTTT. Protein: CASSPGGGGGNQPQHF.

The chain couples TRBV12-3 or TRBV12-4 to TRBJ2-2, with 8 bases lining up with TRBD1. CDR3 length equals 15 residues. The V segment lost 7 bases and the J segment 7 bases; nucleotides outside the gene matches: 11. The CDR3 DNA reads as TGTGCCAGCACCCACCCGGACAGGGCTGTCGGGGAGCTGTTTTTT. Its translation is CASTHPDRAVGELFF.

V usage is TRBV23-1 and J usage is TRBJ1-4; TRBD1 might be the D (6 bases). Being an ORF, TRBV23-1 has a function that is uncertain. The CDR3 spans 18 residues. With 0 bases removed from V and 0 bases from J, the gap between germline ends came to 14 bases. DNA for the CDR3: TGCGCCAGCAGTCAATCATGGGGGGGCAAGACAACTAATGAAAAACTGTTTTTT. Encoded protein: CASSQSWGGKTTNEKLFF.

This clonotype has a count of ten or more. The chain links TRBV7-9 to TRBJ2-2; D unresolved. CDR3 size: 16 residues. Germline assignment: CDR1 SEHNR and CDR2 FQNEAQ (reference sequence). Deletions cut 3 bases from V and 2 bases from J, with 13 bases between. The CDR3 bases are TGTGCCAGCAGCTTTTCTGGGATTCCCAACACCGGGGAGCTGTTTTTT. It specifies CASSFSGIPNTGELFF.

V is TRBV5-5 and J is TRBJ2-5; D is unresolved. Germline V gene lookup returns CDR1 SGHKS and CDR2 YYEKEE (reference sequence). Between the trimmed V and J ends, which lost 1 base and 2 bases, there was a span of 9 bases. The CDR3 has 14 amino acids. The CDR3 loop reads CASSLLPEQETQYF. CDR3 coding DNA: TGTGCCAGCAGCTTGCTCCCCGAACAAGAGACCCAGTACTTC.